This T cell receptor beta chain is from a study of T cell responses to AZD1222 COVID-19 vaccine (dated by TCRdb to 2020 to 2023). Background for the entire study: TCR sequencing was performed for 230 to 250 trial participants, of whom around 210 were given two doses of AZD1222 and approximately 25 were given two doses of MenACWY control vaccine. Trial participants were enrolled by age into subgroups of 18-55, 56-69 and 70-plus years, and 148, 28 and 57 TCR-sequenced participants, respectively, were included in these subgroups. Results the study describes overall, beyond this receptor: After two AZD1222 doses, both the breadth and the depth of spike-specific TCRs were significantly higher than at day 0 and than in MenACWY recipients. Participants were mostly white British, with more females than males. The authors suggested clonal diversity may have been underestimated. Only five or six AZD1222 recipients were SARS-CoV-2 seropositive at baseline, limiting conclusions about previously exposed vaccinees. Nearly half of unique spike-specific TCRs reportedly recognized epitopes outside regions mutated in the B.1.351 and B.1.1.7 variants. CD4 TCRs associated with the vaccine covered the entire spike protein, and the dominant responses were in regions 160-218 and 743-854. The 56-69-year group was small, and its depth increase did not reach significance, likely because of low power. Because no samples from the day 14 peak response were available, repertoires could be characterized only after the peak T cell response.

The CDR3 regions of human TCRbeta chains were subjected to immunosequencing. For the original study's pipeline: Repertoire TCRs were matched against a reference library of SARS-CoV-2-specific TCRs generated with the MIRA antigen-specificity platform. Breadth was defined as the fraction of unique TCRs that were SARS-CoV-2-associated. Depth was defined as the fraction of total T cells that were SARS-CoV-2-associated. Each spike-specific TCR was assigned to its reactive spike region and to a CD4 or CD8 class using the MIRA data. Log10-transformed breadth and depth values were compared by one-way ANOVA with Sidak's multiple comparisons tests. The immuneACCESS repertoire file appears here via TCRdb, limited to in-frame rearrangements. These files lack a portion of the clones; in checked studies, under half of the deficit traces to unresolved V genes, and the cause of the others is not known. The V and J calls and clone size are taken from that table; D and trimming were inferred from the DNA. The sample profile shows about 81,000 clones; 85% to 95% of them were found once. The ten biggest clones cover about 8% of the sample.

What the time point label conveys for this sample: about 28 days (+/-7) after the second vaccine dose. AZD1222 recipients whose second dose came at about 4 weeks and those whose second dose came at about 12 weeks were combined into one group, since spike-specific TCR depth and breadth did not differ between the two schedules. Vaccinee samples came from UK trials COV001 and COV002, including a single-blind randomized controlled phase 2/3 trial of AZD1222 (ChAdOx1 nCoV-19) in healthy adults. For TCRbeta chain sequencing, PBMC samples from trial participants were taken at day 0 and at day 28 after the second dose. A remark on this clone: Its recognized antigen is unknown. No much larger clonotype is one base removed from it; base qualities were not supplied.

The starting material was peripheral blood, obtained 28 days after the second AZD1222 dose. The receptor was derived from an adult who received the AZD1222 COVID-19 vaccine.

CDR3 protein: CASSYSGGRDLYEQYF. In nucleotide form, the sequence is TGTGCCAGCAGTTACTCAGGCGGGAGGGATCTCTACGAGCAGTACTTC. Recombination linked TRBV6-5 to TRBJ2-7; 9 central bases correspond to TRBD2. Including the terminal cysteine and phenylalanine, the CDR3 comprises 16 residues. The retained sequence is limited to the CDR3, 48 bases, with the frame set at the first base. The V end gives up 0 bases and the J end 3 bases, leaving 6 bases in the junction not matched to a gene. The CDR1 and CDR2 encoded by the germline V gene are MNHEY and SVGAGI.